A selection of T cell receptor beta chains follows, all from one sample in a study of cytomegalovirus exposure and HLA in healthy donors. TCRdb's copy holds only in-frame clones and misses some; the assay was immunoSEQ multiplex PCR. The sample features approximately 110,000 clones, with around 2.9% in its top ten. The sequenced sample was PBMCs. The source is a man aged 30 to 39 in good health and CMV-seronegative. Each CDR3 is given with its conserved first and last residue. The D gene is left open where the match is weak.

D gene: TRBD2
V gene: TRBV5-4
CDR3 length: 16
J gene: TRBJ2-5
CDR3 DNA: TGTGCCAGCAGCTTGCGGCCGGGACTAGCATCAGAGACCCAGTACTTC
CDR3 protein: CASSLRPGLASETQYF

D gene: TRBD1
V gene: TRBV11-2
CDR3 length: 13
J gene: TRBJ2-7
CDR3 DNA: TGTGCCAGCAGCCGGGACAGGTATTCCGAGCAGTACTTC
CDR3 protein: CASSRDRYSEQYF

D gene: TRBD1
V gene: TRBV2
CDR3 length: 16
J gene: TRBJ2-5
CDR3 DNA: TGTGCCAGCATTATGGATTTGAGACAGGGCGGAGAGACCCAGTACTTC
CDR3 protein: CASIMDLRQGGETQYF

D gene: NA
V gene: TRBV15
CDR3 length: 16
J gene: TRBJ1-2
CDR3 DNA: TGTGCCACCAGCAGAGATACCGCAGCGGGCTTTTGGGGCTACACCTTC
CDR3 protein: CATSRDTAAGFWGYTF

D gene: NA
V gene: TRBV7-9
CDR3 length: 13
J gene: TRBJ2-7
CDR3 DNA: TGTGCCAGCAGCTTGATGGAGCGGTACGAGCAGTACTTC
CDR3 protein: CASSLMERYEQYF

D gene: TRBD1
V gene: TRBV9
CDR3 length: 16
J gene: TRBJ2-7
CDR3 DNA: TGTGCCAGCAGCGTAGGGGCCGACAGGGAGCACTACGAGCAGTACTTC
CDR3 protein: CASSVGADREHYEQYF

D gene: NA
V gene: TRBV4-3
CDR3 length: 16
J gene: TRBJ2-7
CDR3 DNA: TGCGCCAGCAGCCAAGACAGGGCTATTAGCTTCTACGAGCAGTACTTC
CDR3 protein: CASSQDRAISFYEQYF

D gene: TRBD2
V gene: TRBV5-6
CDR3 length: 14
J gene: TRBJ2-2
CDR3 DNA: TGTGCCAGCAGCTACACTAGCGGCACCGGGGAGCTGTTTTTT
CDR3 protein: CASSYTSGTGELFF

D gene: NA
V gene: TRBV27
CDR3 length: 14
J gene: TRBJ1-1
CDR3 DNA: TGTGCCAGCAGTCCCTGGACAGCGAACACTGAAGCTTTCTTT
CDR3 protein: CASSPWTANTEAFF

D gene: NA
V gene: TRBV2
CDR3 length: 13
J gene: TRBJ1-1
CDR3 DNA: TGTGCCAGCAGTGTTCGGGTTGGCACTGAAGCTTTCTTT
CDR3 protein: CASSVRVGTEAFF

D gene: NA
V gene: TRBV11-2
CDR3 length: 12
J gene: TRBJ1-2
CDR3 DNA: TGTGCCAGCAGCCAGTTGGCCTATGGCTACACCTTC
CDR3 protein: CASSQLAYGYTF

D gene: NA
V gene: TRBV7-9
CDR3 length: 13
J gene: TRBJ2-5
CDR3 DNA: TGTGCCAGCAGCTCCTGGACAGAAGAGACCCAGTACTTC
CDR3 protein: CASSSWTEETQYF

D gene: NA
V gene: TRBV2
CDR3 length: 14
J gene: TRBJ2-7
CDR3 DNA: TGTGCCAGCCGAAGCAGGGGAATGCTCTACGAGCAGTACTTC
CDR3 protein: CASRSRGMLYEQYF

D gene: TRBD1
V gene: TRBV29-1
CDR3 length: 13
J gene: TRBJ1-1
CDR3 DNA: TGCAGCGTTGAGCAGACAGGGCGCACTGAAGCTTTCTTT
CDR3 protein: CSVEQTGRTEAFF

D gene: TRBD2
V gene: TRBV7-4
CDR3 length: 14
J gene: TRBJ2-7
CDR3 DNA: TGTGCCAGCGCTAAGGGACTAGTAGCTGACGAGCAGTACTTC
CDR3 protein: CASAKGLVADEQYF

D gene: TRBD1
V gene: TRBV5-4
CDR3 length: 14
J gene: TRBJ2-5
CDR3 DNA: TGTGCCAGCAGCTCCGGGGACAGAGAAGAGACCCAGTACTTC
CDR3 protein: CASSSGDREETQYF

D gene: NA
V gene: TRBV23-1
CDR3 length: 15
J gene: TRBJ2-1
CDR3 DNA: TGCGCCAGCAGTACAAGAAGGGACTGCTACAATGAGCAGTTCTTC
CDR3 protein: CASSTRRDCYNEQFF

D gene: TRBD2
V gene: TRBV5-5
CDR3 length: 15
J gene: TRBJ2-7
CDR3 DNA: TGTGCCAGCAGCCCCGGACTAGCGGGAGTTCCGGAGCAGTACTTC
CDR3 protein: CASSPGLAGVPEQYF

D gene: NA
V gene: TRBV19
CDR3 length: 19
J gene: TRBJ2-3
CDR3 DNA: TGTGCCAGTAGCCCCTCATCATCTCTGGCGGGTATTGCAACAGATACGCAGTATTTT
CDR3 protein: CASSPSSSLAGIATDTQYF

D gene: TRBD2
V gene: TRBV29-1
CDR3 length: 14
J gene: TRBJ2-7
CDR3 DNA: TGCAGCGTTGAATTGGAGCGGGAGGGCCTTGAGCAGTACTTC
CDR3 protein: CSVELEREGLEQYF

D gene: NA
V gene: TRBV5-1
CDR3 length: 13
J gene: TRBJ2-7
CDR3 DNA: TGCGCCAGCAGCATGGGGTCACTTACGGAGCAGTACTTC
CDR3 protein: CASSMGSLTEQYF

D gene: TRBD2
V gene: TRBV11-2
CDR3 length: 14
J gene: TRBJ2-7
CDR3 DNA: TGTGCCAGCAGCAAGACCGGGACTAGGGACGAGCAGTACTTC
CDR3 protein: CASSKTGTRDEQYF

D gene: TRBD1
V gene: TRBV7-8
CDR3 length: 14
J gene: TRBJ1-2
CDR3 DNA: TGTGCCAGCAGCGACAGGGGGGACTGGCATGGCTACACCTTC
CDR3 protein: CASSDRGDWHGYTF

D gene: TRBD1
V gene: TRBV28
CDR3 length: 14
J gene: TRBJ1-4
CDR3 DNA: TGTGCCAGCATTACAGGGGGAGCTAATGAAAAACTGTTTTTT
CDR3 protein: CASITGGANEKLFF

D gene: NA
V gene: TRBV5-1
CDR3 length: 16
J gene: TRBJ1-4
CDR3 DNA: TGCGCCAGCAGCTTGCAGGGGAGGGCAACTAATGAAAAACTGTTTTTT
CDR3 protein: CASSLQGRATNEKLFF

D gene: TRBD2
V gene: TRBV7-2
CDR3 length: 14
J gene: TRBJ2-1
CDR3 DNA: TGTGCCAGCAGCCGTGCGGGGGTGCGGAATGAGCAGTTCTTC
CDR3 protein: CASSRAGVRNEQFF

D gene: TRBD1
V gene: TRBV28
CDR3 length: 12
J gene: TRBJ1-1
CDR3 DNA: TGTGCCACCAGGGGGCGTTGGGCTGAAGCTTTCTTT
CDR3 protein: CATRGRWAEAFF

D gene: NA
V gene: TRBV7-3
CDR3 length: 13
J gene: TRBJ2-7
CDR3 DNA: TGTGCCAGCAGCCTAAACCGGGACTACGAGCAGTACTTC
CDR3 protein: CASSLNRDYEQYF

D gene: NA
V gene: TRBV19
CDR3 length: 14
J gene: TRBJ2-1
CDR3 DNA: TGTGCCAGTAGTATAGCGGGAGAGTCCAGTGAGCAGTTCTTC
CDR3 protein: CASSIAGESSEQFF

D gene: TRBD1
V gene: TRBV6-1
CDR3 length: 14
J gene: TRBJ1-1
CDR3 DNA: TGTGCCAGCAGCTCCCGGGACAGGGGGTCTGAAGCTTTCTTT
CDR3 protein: CASSSRDRGSEAFF

D gene: NA
V gene: TRBV5-6
CDR3 length: 14
J gene: TRBJ2-7
CDR3 DNA: TGTGCCAGCAGCTCCGGGACTTATACCTACGAGCAGTACTTC
CDR3 protein: CASSSGTYTYEQYF

D gene: TRBD1
V gene: TRBV29-1
CDR3 length: 12
J gene: TRBJ2-5
CDR3 DNA: TGCAGCGTTGGGGGACAGGGAGAGACCCAGTACTTC
CDR3 protein: CSVGGQGETQYF

D gene: TRBD1
V gene: TRBV5-6
CDR3 length: 14
J gene: TRBJ1-2
CDR3 DNA: TGTGCCAGCAGCACGACAGGGGAAGGCTCTGGCTACACCTTC
CDR3 protein: CASSTTGEGSGYTF

D gene: TRBD2
V gene: TRBV2
CDR3 length: 14
J gene: TRBJ2-1
CDR3 DNA: TGTGCCAGCAGTGAAACTAGCGGGAGCAATGAGCAGTTCTTC
CDR3 protein: CASSETSGSNEQFF

D gene: TRBD2
V gene: TRBV5-6
CDR3 length: 17
J gene: TRBJ2-3
CDR3 DNA: TGTGCCAGCAGCTGGGGTCGACCGGGGGGAGGGGCAGATACGCAGTATTTT
CDR3 protein: CASSWGRPGGGADTQYF

D gene: TRBD1
V gene: TRBV30
CDR3 length: 16
J gene: TRBJ2-7
CDR3 DNA: TGTGCCTGGAGTGGGAAAGGGACAGGTCGTACCTACGAGCAGTACTTC
CDR3 protein: CAWSGKGTGRTYEQYF

D gene: NA
V gene: TRBV5-1
CDR3 length: 15
J gene: TRBJ1-5
CDR3 DNA: TGCGCCAGCAGCTTGGCCGGGGAAAGCAATCAGCCCCAGCATTTT
CDR3 protein: CASSLAGESNQPQHF

D gene: NA
V gene: TRBV5-1
CDR3 length: 15
J gene: TRBJ2-5
CDR3 DNA: TGCGCCAGCAGCTTGCCCGCGGGGAACCAAGAGACCCAGTACTTC
CDR3 protein: CASSLPAGNQETQYF

D gene: NA
V gene: TRBV7-3
CDR3 length: 15
J gene: TRBJ2-1
CDR3 DNA: TGTGCCAGCAGCCCCTCCCCGGGAACATACAATGAGCAGTTCTTC
CDR3 protein: CASSPSPGTYNEQFF

D gene: TRBD1
V gene: TRBV19
CDR3 length: 16
J gene: TRBJ2-7
CDR3 DNA: TGTGCCAGTAGTTTCCCTACCGGGACAGGGTCTGAAAAGCAGTACTTC
CDR3 protein: CASSFPTGTGSEKQYF